One and the same sample provided the 28 T cell receptor beta chains below, sequenced in a study of identical twins. TCRdb analysed the 5' RACE reads with MiXCR anew, one entry per CDR3 protein. The sample gives about 810,000 distinct CDR3 sequences, 10% to 15% of which show up once; under 2% is in the top ten. The sample was also reused in another study, on yellow fever vaccine responses in identical twins.

The specimen was PBMCs. These receptors were taken from a woman between 18 and 30 years old in good health.

This sequence joins TRBV29-1 and TRBJ1-1; possibly TRBD1 for D (5 bases). The CDR3 totals 13 residues. Trimming pared 5 bases from V and 1 base from J, leaving 11 bases between. The germline gives CDR1 SQVTM, CDR2 ANQGSEA. CDR3 DNA: TGCAGCGTTCAGGGCAGCGAGAACACTGAAGCTTTCTTT. This sequence encodes CSVQGSENTEAFF.

The chain combines TRBV29-1 with TRBJ2-2; 10 nucleotides line up with TRBD1. CDR3 size: 13 residues. J lost 6 bases, V lost 6 bases, and 4 bases had no gene match. Per the germline V gene, CDR1 is SQVTM and CDR2 is ANQGSEA. DNA of the CDR3: TGCAGCGTAACGGGACAGGGGCCCGGGGAGCTGTTTTTT. Encoded protein: CSVTGQGPGELFF.

In its sample, this clonotype was seen a few times. CDR3 residues: CASSFIPGFDQPQHF. The CDR3 DNA is TGTGCCAGCAGTTTCATCCCCGGATTCGATCAGCCCCAGCATTTT. The V gene is TRBV12-3 or TRBV12-4, the J gene TRBJ1-5; D call uncertain. Deletions cut 3 bases from V and 5 bases from J, with 14 bases between. This CDR3 region has 15 residues.

This sequence joins TRBV29-1 and TRBJ1-2; D remains unclear. The V end was cut by 3 bases, the J end by 0 bases, with 14 bases between. The CDR3 extends over 15 amino acids. The V gene's germline CDR1 is SQVTM and CDR2 ANQGSEA. The CDR3 sequence is CSVDYASAANYGYTF. DNA of the CDR3: TGCAGCGTTGATTATGCTTCGGCAGCTAACTATGGCTACACCTTC.

Many counts were recorded for this clonotype. V usage is TRBV29-1 and J usage is TRBJ2-7; 13 positions match TRBD2. With V trimmed by 4 bases and J by 0 bases, 9 bases remained unmatched. CDR3 length equals 17 residues. CDR1 and CDR2 (germline): SQVTM, ANQGSEA. CDR3 in amino acids: CSVVPLAGGFNSYEQYF. Written as DNA, the CDR3 is TGCAGCGTTGTACCACTAGCGGGAGGGTTCAACTCCTACGAGCAGTACTTC.

CDR3 residues: CSARDVAGANEQFF. The CDR3 nucleotides read TGCAGTGCTAGAGATGTAGCGGGGGCTAATGAGCAGTTCTTC. The chain joins TRBV20-1 to TRBJ2-1; TRBD2 matches at 9 bases. Trimming at V came to 0 bases and at J to 7 bases, leaving 4 bases not matched to a gene. This CDR3 contains 14 residues. Germline CDR1 and CDR2: DFQATT and SNEGSKA (reference sequence).

The V call is TRBV24-1, the J call TRBJ2-7; a weak D match, TRBD1 (6 bases). Germline lookup yields CDR1 KGHDR and CDR2 SFDVKD. V was pared by 4 bases and J by 0 bases, with 15 bases between. This CDR3 comprises 16 residues. As DNA, the CDR3 is TGTGCCACCAGTGACCCCGGGACAAACAGCTCCTACGAGCAGTACTTC. It codes for CATSDPGTNSSYEQYF.

The sample holds a few counts of this clonotype. V gene TRBV2 combines with J gene TRBJ1-5; no definite D call. Germline CDR1 and CDR2: SNHLY and FYNNEI. V was cut by 8 bases and J by 9 bases, with 20 bases left in between. This CDR3 has 14 residues. The CDR3 is CASGDRVPLGPQHF. DNA of the CDR3: TGTGCCAGCGGCGACCGGGTTCCGCTGGGGCCCCAGCATTTT.

This clonotype was counted ten times or more. J is TRBJ1-5 and V is TRBV7-9; no clear D. V was cut by 5 bases and J by 0 bases, with 8 bases left in between. Germline V gives CDR1 SEHNR, CDR2 FQNEAQ (reference sequence). The CDR3 covers 14 residues. CDR3 sequence (DNA): TGTGCCAGCAGCCACACTTATAGCAATCAGCCCCAGCATTTT. Translating it yields CASSHTYSNQPQHF.

This clonotype was counted only a few times. The gene calls are TRBV2 and TRBJ2-3; D perhaps matches TRBD2 (5 bases). Germline V CDR1 and CDR2: SNHLY, FYNNEI. There are 14 residues in the CDR3. The V end lost 4 bases, the J end lost 1 base, and 9 bases lay between the germline ends. Here the CDR3 reads CASSGVARTDTQYF. The CDR3 DNA reads TGTGCCAGCAGTGGAGTAGCGCGCACAGATACGCAGTATTTT.

The chain is built from TRBV15 and TRBJ2-2; TRBD2 matches 11 bases. Per germline, CDR1 LNHNV and CDR2 YYDKDF (reference sequence). V lost 1 base, J lost 1 base, and 11 bases stayed unmatched. The CDR3 covers 20 residues. The CDR3 sequence: CATSRVWGKGLAGNTGELFF. The CDR3 bases are TGTGCCACCAGCAGAGTCTGGGGAAAAGGACTAGCGGGGAACACCGGGGAGCTGTTTTTT.

This chain links TRBV11-2 with TRBJ2-7; D remains unclear. Trimming shortened V by 5 bases and J by 0 bases, and 2 bases separated the two germline ends. The CDR3 contains 11 residues. Germline CDR1 SGHAT, CDR2 FQNNGV. The CDR3 DNA reads TGTGCCAGCAGCGGCTCCTACGAGCAGTACGTC. Protein sequence: CASSGSYEQYV.

This clonotype appeared many times. This chain joins TRBV7-3 and TRBJ2-1; 9 bases are shared with TRBD2. With 0 bases clipped from V and 4 bases from J, the junction kept 4 bases outside the gene matches. The germline V gene has CDR1 SGHTA and CDR2 FQGTGA. The CDR3 consists of 16 residues. CDR3 in DNA: TGTGCCAGCAGCTTAACTGGACTAGCGCTATACAATGAGCAGTTCTTC. It is translated as CASSLTGLALYNEQFF.

This clonotype occurred a few times. This CDR3 is CASTLVISQPQHF. The CDR3 nucleotides read TGTGCCAGCACTTTGGTAATAAGTCAGCCCCAGCATTTT. The gene calls are TRBV6-5 and TRBJ1-5; D gene uncertain. Deletions cut 7 bases from V and 6 bases from J, with 13 bases between. Germline CDR1 reads MNHEY; CDR2 reads SVGAGI. The CDR3 is 13 amino acids.

This clonotype was picked up many times. The chain joins TRBV10-3 to TRBJ1-5; D unresolved. This CDR3 has 15 residues. V was shortened by 2 bases and J by 4 bases, with 12 bases between the two germline ends. The germline V gene encodes CDR1 ENHRY and CDR2 SYGVKD. CDR3 bases: TGTGCCATCAGTGAGGGAACGGAGTCGAATCAGCCCCAGCATTTT. Translating it yields CAISEGTESNQPQHF.

This clonotype has ten or more counts. The chain combines TRBV12-3 or TRBV12-4 with TRBJ2-7; a weak D match, TRBD1 (5 bases). V was clipped by 6 bases and J by 2 bases, with 11 bases between them. CDR3 length: 13 amino acids. The DNA for the CDR3 is TGTGCCAGCAGCCCTCAGGGTCCCTACGAGCAGTACGTC. It yields the protein CASSPQGPYEQYV.

In its sample, this clonotype was seen a few times. The gene calls are TRBV7-2 and TRBJ1-1, with a possible D match to TRBD1 (6 bases). V was shortened by 5 bases and J by 3 bases, with 16 bases between the two germline ends. Germline CDR1 SGHTA, CDR2 FQGNSA. CDR3 length: 15 amino acids. Here the CDR3 DNA reads TGTGCCAGCAGCACACAGGGTACCTCTTACACTGAAGCTTTCTTT. Its translation: CASSTQGTSYTEAFF.

This clonotype appeared a few times. This chain uses TRBV20-1 with TRBJ2-7; D possibly corresponds to TRBD2 (6 bases). Germline loops: CDR1 DFQATT, CDR2 SNEGSKA (reference sequence). The CDR3 sequence is 12 residues long. The V and J ends lost 4 bases and 6 bases respectively, with 13 bases between them. CDR3 sequence (DNA): TGCAGTGCTATGGGGTTGGGGGGCGAGCAGTACGTC. It yields the protein CSAMGLGGEQYV.

The chain combines TRBV6-1 with TRBJ2-2, with TRBD2 matching 12 bases. Germline V gene lookup returns CDR1 MNHNS and CDR2 SASEGT. V trimming: 6 bases; J trimming: 8 bases; junction bases outside the gene matches: 7. This CDR3 has 15 amino acids. CDR3 amino acids: CASSLRGLAGGELFF. The DNA for the CDR3 is TGTGCCAGCAGCCTTCGCGGACTAGCGGGGGGGGAGCTGTTTTTT.

This clonotype was seen only a few times. The V call is TRBV15, the J call TRBJ2-7; D may be TRBD1 (6 bases). This CDR3 comprises 15 residues. The germline V gene has CDR1 LNHNV and CDR2 YYDKDF (reference sequence). Trimming left V 0 bases short and J 2 bases short, with 11 bases between. Here the CDR3 reads CATSRDWDTAYEQYV. CDR3 nucleotides: TGTGCCACCAGCAGAGATTGGGACACCGCCTACGAGCAGTACGTC.

This chain uses TRBV6-5 with TRBJ2-1; D is possibly TRBD2 (6 bases). Germline V gene data show CDR1 as MNHEY and CDR2 as SVGAGI. The CDR3 runs to 16 residues. V was cut by 4 bases and J by 2 bases, with 15 bases left in between. The DNA for the CDR3 is TGTGCCAGCAGTTCATGGAGTAGCGGTACCTACAATGAGCAGTTCTTC. This gives the protein CASSSWSSGTYNEQFF.

The chain is built from TRBV18 and TRBJ2-1; 14 bases align to TRBD2. V trimming: 4 bases; J trimming: 10 bases; junction bases outside the gene matches: 6. Germline V lookup: CDR1 KGHSH, CDR2 LQKENI. The CDR3 totals 15 residues. The CDR3 DNA reads as TGTGCCAGCTCACTGGGACTAGCGGGAGAGCGGGAGCAGTTCTTC. Translated: CASSLGLAGEREQFF.

V usage is TRBV7-2 and J usage is TRBJ2-1, with 10 bases that match TRBD2. CDR1 and CDR2 (germline): SGHTA, FQGNSA. J lost 7 bases, V lost 7 bases, and 13 bases had no gene match. This CDR3 spans 16 amino acids. CDR3 DNA sequence: TGTGCCAGCACCGCCCGCGGGCTAGCGGGGGCGAATGAGCAGTTCTTC. It translates to CASTARGLAGANEQFF.

This clonotype was observed a handful of times. The V gene is TRBV5-1, the J gene TRBJ1-5; D gene ambiguous. V was shortened by 0 bases and J by 9 bases, with 16 bases between the two germline ends. Germline values: CDR1 SGHRS, CDR2 YFSETQ. This CDR3 is built from 15 residues. The DNA for the CDR3 is TGCGCCAGCAGCTTGGAGGGCGGGTCGGGTTCGCCCCAGCATTTT. Protein sequence: CASSLEGGSGSPQHF.

This clonotype has more than one count but fewer than ten. The chain has TRBV28 and TRBJ2-7; 10 positions agree with TRBD1. The germline gives CDR1 MDHEN, CDR2 SYDVKM. There are 15 residues in the CDR3. V lost 4 bases to trimming and J lost 1 base; unmatched junction nucleotides: 4. The CDR3 loop is CASSSPGQGSYEQYV. The CDR3 nucleotides are TGTGCCAGCAGTTCACCGGGACAGGGGTCCTACGAGCAGTACGTC.

The V and J genes are TRBV20-1 and TRBJ2-1; D tentatively reads TRBD1 or TRBD2 (5 bases each). Germline loops: CDR1 DFQATT, CDR2 SNEGSKA (reference sequence). Trimming removed 4 bases from V and 3 bases from J, with 10 bases in between. The CDR3 is 13 amino acids. The CDR3 sequence is CSANRDHYNEQFF. DNA of the CDR3: TGCAGTGCTAACCGGGACCACTACAATGAGCAGTTCTTC.

The chain joins TRBV6-1 to TRBJ2-6, with unresolved D. V lost 0 bases, J lost 0 bases, and 3 bases lay in between. The CDR3 loop spans 15 amino acids. Germline V CDR1 and CDR2: MNHNS, SASEGT. Here the CDR3 reads CASSEANSGANVLTF. CDR3 coding DNA: TGTGCCAGCAGTGAAGCAAACTCTGGGGCCAACGTCCTGACTTTC.

V is TRBV25-1 and J is TRBJ2-4; D perhaps matches TRBD2 (5 bases). V was cut by 3 bases and J by 6 bases, with 9 bases left in between. Germline CDR1 MGHDK, CDR2 SYGVNS. The CDR3 covers 13 residues. CDR3 DNA sequence: TGTGCCAGCAGTGATGCGGGTGGAAACATTCAGTACTTC. Amino acids: CASSDAGGNIQYF.